The rows below give T cell receptor beta chains drawn from one sample of a study of OX40 agonist ivuxolimab in advanced cancers. Clones were read by immunoSEQ multiplex PCR, and TCRdb kept only the in-frame ones, dropping some. The repertoire consists of about 58,000 clones, with about nine tenths occurring once and the leading ten covering around 0.8%. The sequenced sample was CD4+ or CD8+ T cells sorted from blood, obtained in a trial of the OX40 agonist ivuxolimab. These TCRs come from an adult with an advanced solid tumor such as melanoma, head and neck, liver or kidney cancer. CDR3s include the opening cysteine and the closing phenylalanine or tryptophan. The order of the fields is clone size, D gene, J gene, V gene, CDR3 protein. A D gene is named only where the DNA matches it firmly. A row's size may be missing; if present it is once, few, many or a size class.

>few|-|TRBJ2-5|TRBV4-3
CASSQVITQYF
>-|TRBD1|TRBJ1-2|TRBV29-1
CSVDQGASYGYTF
>-|TRBD1|TRBJ2-3|TRBV7-2
CASSSGQSTDTQYF
>-|-|TRBJ2-5|TRBV9
CASSVGLRGGQETQYF
>-|TRBD1|TRBJ2-1|TRBV6-5
CASRATGGVMQFF
>-|TRBD1|TRBJ1-1|TRBV30
CAWSAGTATEAFF
>-|-|TRBJ2-1|TRBV9
CASSVVSGGGWNEQFF
>-|-|TRBJ2-1|TRBV7-2
CASSQTSSSYNEQFF
>-|-|TRBJ1-5|TRBV7-6
CASSEGGNQPQHF
>-|TRBD2|TRBJ2-2|TRBV25-1
CASSDFRTSSEELFF
>-|-|TRBJ2-5|TRBV5-1
CASSPLAGSDTQYF
>-|-|TRBJ1-1|TRBV5-1
CASSPRALGGGTEAFF
>-|-|TRBJ2-5|TRBV5-4
CASSPQVEETQYF
>once|-|TRBJ2-3|TRBV5-4
CASSLSMYLTDTQYF
>-|-|TRBJ1-6|TRBV5-1
CASSLSGVSPLHF
>-|-|TRBJ2-5|TRBV14
CASSSYGGESETQYF
>-|TRBD1|TRBJ2-7|TRBV11-2
CASRATGGDYEQYF